One and the same sample provided the 3 T cell receptor beta chains below, sequenced in a study of blood T cell repertoires in COVID-19. TCRdb's table, derived via immunoSEQ multiplex PCR, lists solely in-frame clones and lacks some. The repertoire includes roughly 6,100 clones, 91% of them detected once, and just under 50% sits in the top ten. The specimen was peripheral blood. All receptors come from a human donor in a cohort sampled during active COVID-19.

The chain combines TRBV27 with TRBJ2-1; possible D gene TRBD2, 6 bases. Germline V lookup: CDR1 MNHEY, CDR2 SMNVEV (reference sequence). There are 15 residues in the CDR3. Trimming stripped 5 bases from V and 2 bases from J, with 13 bases between. As DNA, the CDR3 is TGTGCCAGCAGTCCTCCGGGAGACCCCTACAATGAGCAGTTCTTC. It translates to CASSPPGDPYNEQFF.

This clone has just a few counts. The chain employs TRBV5-4 and TRBJ2-7; 7 bases line up with TRBD1. Germline CDR1 and CDR2: SGHNT and YYREEE (reference sequence). The length of the CDR3 is 15 residues. V shed 0 bases, J shed 1 base, and the junction held 4 bases outside the gene matches. The CDR3 coding sequence is TGTGCCAGCAGCTTGGGAGGGGGCGGGTCCTACGAGCAGTACTTC. The encoded protein is CASSLGGGGSYEQYF. Full variable domain (rest looked up from reference TRBV5-4 and TRBJ2-7): ETGVTQSPTHLIKTRGQQVTLRCSSQSGHNTVSWYQQALGQGPQFIFQYYREEENGRGNFPPRFSGLQFPNYSSELNVNALELDDSALYLCASSLGGGGSYEQYFGPGTRLTVT.

The chain recombines TRBV29-1 with TRBJ2-7; maybe TRBD2 (5 bases). V was pared by 8 bases and J by 7 bases, with 18 bases between. CDR3 length: 12 residues. Germline V lookup: CDR1 SQVTM, CDR2 ANQGSEA. The CDR3 region has the DNA TGCAGCTTCCTTATGGGTCCGGGAGAGCAGTACTTC. This gives the protein CSFLMGPGEQYF.